This T cell receptor beta chain appears in the sequencing data of a study of tumor-infiltrating lymphocytes in primary liver carcinoma. The tissue used was unsorted bulk material of 20-30 mg. RNA and DNA were co-extracted from it with the AllPrep DNA/RNA mini kit. This clonotype was recorded at least ten times. This CDR3 is built from 14 residues. Germline V gene lookup returns CDR1 MDHEN and CDR2 SYDVKM. V was trimmed by 3 bases and J by 1 base, leaving 7 bases between them. Reverse transcription of around 500 ng total RNA with a constant-region primer produced TCR beta cDNA. It was through three nested multiplex PCR rounds of slightly modified ARM-PCR that TCR beta libraries arose. The first two PCR rounds, roughly 10 cycles each, used TRBV1-TRBV30 forward primers and a C-beta reverse primer. In TCRdb, the multiplex PCR reads were re-called with MiXCR into one record per CDR3 protein. The repertoire consists of about 37,000 distinct CDR3 sequences, with 60% to 80% occurring once and the leading ten covering around 40%.

The sequenced material came from tumor-adjacent normal liver tissue. The TCR comes from a man aged 35 to 55 with primary liver carcinoma and hepatitis B virus infection. V gene TRBV28 combines with J gene TRBJ1-5, with a weak D call TRBD1 (5 bases). The CDR3 nucleotides are TGTGCCAGCAGTTTTGGGGGGAGCAATCAGCCCCAGCATTTT. Translated: CASSFGGSNQPQHF.